The sample holds a few counts of the clone carrying this T cell receptor (beta chain). These data are taken from a study of blood T cell repertoires in COVID-19. At the level of the study: The United States, Italy and Spain supplied acute and convalescent COVID-19 samples. In each case, the material was cDNA or gDNA derived from T cells, B-cell-depleted T cells, or PBMCs.

Germline V gene lookup returns CDR1 MNHEY and CDR2 SVGEGT. V was cut by 5 bases and J by 4 bases, with 14 bases left in between. The CDR3 is 14 residues long. Authors' analysis steps: Estimates of nucleated cell counts were drawn from the amplification of reference gene primers. Data came from immunoSEQ multiplex PCR; TCRdb stores just in-frame clones and leaves some out. V and J calls and clone size are those listed in that table; D and trimming were worked out from the DNA. This sample has about 130,000 clones; around 81% occur once, and the top ten carry 9.7%. The sequence was obtained from a man between 40 and 49 years old with active or convalescent COVID-19. V usage is TRBV6-2 or TRBV6-3 and J usage is TRBJ1-1; the D gene is possibly TRBD1 (5 bases). Material for sequencing was peripheral blood. The CDR3 sequence is CASSTGGGGTEAFF. In nucleotides, the CDR3 is TGTGCCAGCAGTACCGGCGGGGGTGGCACTGAAGCTTTCTTT.